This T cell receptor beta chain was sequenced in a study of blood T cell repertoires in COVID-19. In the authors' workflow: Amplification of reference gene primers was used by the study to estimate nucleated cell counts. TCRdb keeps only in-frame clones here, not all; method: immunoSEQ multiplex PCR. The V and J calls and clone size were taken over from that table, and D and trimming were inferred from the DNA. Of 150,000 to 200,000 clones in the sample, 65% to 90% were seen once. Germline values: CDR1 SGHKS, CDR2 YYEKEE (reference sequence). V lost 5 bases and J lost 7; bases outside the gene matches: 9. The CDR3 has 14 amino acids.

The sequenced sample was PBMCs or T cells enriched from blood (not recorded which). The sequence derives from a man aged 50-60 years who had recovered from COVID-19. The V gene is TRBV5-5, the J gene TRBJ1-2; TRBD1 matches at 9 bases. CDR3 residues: CASSLGTGPSGYTF. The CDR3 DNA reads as TGTGCCAGCAGTTTAGGGACAGGGCCCTCTGGCTACACCTTC. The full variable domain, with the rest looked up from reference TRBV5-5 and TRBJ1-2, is DAGVTQSPTHLIKTRGQQVTLRCSPISGHKSVSWYQQVLGQGPQFIFQYYEKEERGRGNFPDRFSARQFPNYSSELNVNALLLGDSALYLCASSLGTGPSGYTFGSGTRLTVV.